The 18 T cell receptor beta chains given below trace back to one sample, sequenced in a study of radiotherapy plus CTLA-4 blockade in lung cancer. The protocol was immunoSEQ multiplex PCR, while the TCRdb copy is restricted to in-frame clones and leaves out a portion. This sample carries 40,000 to 45,000 clones, roughly two thirds of them seen once, and the ten largest clones take roughly 25%. The input for sequencing was peripheral blood, taken from a patient treated with radiotherapy plus ipilimumab. Receptors were obtained from a human donor with non-small cell lung cancer who had a partial response to radiotherapy plus ipilimumab.

This clone came up once. V usage is TRBV9 and J usage is TRBJ2-5; D might be TRBD2 (6 bases). Germline V gene sequence: CDR1 SGDLS, CDR2 YYNGEE. CDR3 length: 15 residues. Trimming pared 6 bases from V and 5 bases from J, leaving 20 bases between. CDR3 sequence: CASTPGVSVVETQYF. CDR3 DNA sequence: TGTGCCAGCACTCCGGGGGTGTCGGTCGTCGAGACCCAGTACTTC.

V and J are TRBV7-9 and TRBJ1-5, with 7 positions matching TRBD1. The CDR3 sequence is 14 residues long. CDR1 SEHNR and CDR2 FQNEAQ come from the germline V gene (reference sequence). The V gene end was trimmed by 1 base and the J gene end by 6 bases; junction bases not matched to a gene: 3. CDR3 bases: TGTGCCAGCAGCTTAGGACAGGGACCTCAGCCCCAGCATTTT. Protein product: CASSLGQGPQPQHF.

V usage is TRBV7-9 and J usage is TRBJ2-1; a possible D gene is TRBD2 (5 bases). V dropped 0 bases and J dropped 7 bases, with 13 bases sitting between them. CDR3 length: 15 residues. The germline V gene has CDR1 SEHNR and CDR2 FQNEAQ (reference sequence). CDR3 sequence reads: CASSLARGLANEQFF. CDR3 DNA sequence: TGTGCCAGCAGCTTAGCGCGAGGACTTGCGAATGAGCAGTTCTTC. The full variable domain, in which reference TRBV7-9 and TRBJ2-1 provide the parts outside the CDR3, is DTGVSQNPRHKITKRGQNVTFRCDPISEHNRLYWYRQTLGQGPEFLTYFQNEAQLEKSRLLSDRFSAERPKGSFSTLEIQRTEQGDSAMYLCASSLARGLANEQFFGPGTRLTVL.

This chain connects TRBV7-9 to TRBJ2-1, with 13 nucleotides matching TRBD2. Per the germline V gene, CDR1 is SEHNR and CDR2 is FQNEAQ (reference sequence). The CDR3 totals 19 residues. V was clipped by 0 bases and J by 5 bases; unmatched bases: 10. CDR3: CASSLARTSGGSKNNEQFF. DNA for the CDR3: TGTGCCAGCAGCTTAGCGAGGACTAGCGGGGGCTCGAAAAACAATGAGCAGTTCTTC.

This clone was seen only once. The chain uses TRBV2 and TRBJ1-3; D is unclear. Trimming pared 2 bases from V and 4 bases from J, leaving 12 bases between. The CDR3 consists of 15 residues. CDR1 is SNHLY and CDR2 is FYNNEI in the germline V gene. The CDR3: CASSETQVSGNTIYF. CDR3 DNA sequence: TGTGCCAGCAGTGAAACTCAGGTATCCGGAAACACCATATATTTT. Full variable domain (rest looked up from reference TRBV2 and TRBJ1-3): EPEVTQTPSHQVTQMGQEVILRCVPISNHLYFYWYRQILGQKVEFLVSFYNNEISEKSEIFDDQFSVERPDGSNFTLKIRSTKLEDSAMYFCASSETQVSGNTIYFGEGSWLTVV.

In its sample, this clone was seen a few times. The chain links TRBV19 to TRBJ1-5, with D possibly being TRBD1 (5 bases). Germline lookup yields CDR1 LNHDA and CDR2 SQIVND (reference sequence). The length of the CDR3 is 15 residues. V gave up 10 bases and J gave up 0 bases, with 16 bases separating them. As DNA, the CDR3 is TGTGCCACTAACCTCCGCGGGGCTAGCAATCAGCCCCAGCATTTT. Its translation: CATNLRGASNQPQHF.

The chain uses TRBV19 and TRBJ2-3; TRBD2 is a possible D gene (5 bases). Looked up from germline, CDR1 is LNHDA and CDR2 is SQIVND (reference sequence). The CDR3 contains 13 residues. V was cut by 3 bases and J by 2 bases, with 6 bases left in between. CDR3 DNA: TGTGCCAGTAGTATTAGCGCCACAGATACGCAGTATTTT. Protein: CASSISATDTQYF.

The chain couples TRBV6-5 to TRBJ2-7; TRBD2 agrees at 15 bases. Germline assignment: CDR1 MNHEY and CDR2 SVGAGI. Unmatched junction bases numbered 6, after V lost 6 bases and J lost 6 bases. The CDR3 runs 15 residues. The DNA of the CDR3 is TGTGCCAGCAGCAAATCGGGACTAGCGGGAGGCGAGCAGTACTTC. As protein: CASSKSGLAGGEQYF.

In its sample, this clone was seen a few times. The gene calls are TRBV5-4 and TRBJ1-2; 7 bases fit TRBD1. V gave up 0 bases and J gave up 4 bases; unmatched junction bases: 6. The CDR3 length is 15 residues. The germline V gene has CDR1 SGHNT and CDR2 YYREEE (reference sequence). The CDR3 region is CASSLEGAQRYGYTF. As DNA, the CDR3 is TGTGCCAGCAGCTTGGAGGGGGCGCAGCGCTATGGCTACACCTTC.

Here the CDR3 DNA reads TGTGCCAGCAGTGATTCGGCCTACGAGCAGTACTTC. Translated, it gives CASSDSAYEQYF. The chain joins TRBV27 to TRBJ2-7; D gene uncertain. CDR3 length: 12 amino acids. Trimming pared 5 bases from V and 2 bases from J, leaving 7 bases between. Germline-derived CDR1 and CDR2 are MNHEY and SMNVEV (reference sequence).

This chain uses TRBV7-9 with TRBJ1-5; possible D gene TRBD1, 6 bases. CDR1 is SEHNR, CDR2 FQNEAQ, per germline (reference sequence). The V and J ends lost 2 bases and 2 bases respectively, with 13 bases between them. CDR3 length: 16 residues. CDR3 loop: CASSLSGAGGNQPQHF. CDR3 bases: TGTGCCAGCAGCTTAAGCGGGGCAGGGGGCAATCAGCCCCAGCATTTT.

V usage is TRBV5-1 and J usage is TRBJ2-1; maybe TRBD1 (6 bases). The germline V and J ends were trimmed by 3 bases and 5 bases, with 12 bases remaining between them. Germline V gene lookup returns CDR1 SGHRS and CDR2 YFSETQ. The CDR3 has 14 residues. Here the CDR3 reads CASSSKGGHNEQFF. The CDR3 nucleotides are TGCGCCAGCAGCTCGAAAGGGGGACACAATGAGCAGTTCTTC.

The V and J genes are TRBV9 and TRBJ2-2; tentatively, D is TRBD2 (5 bases). CDR1 is SGDLS, CDR2 YYNGEE, per germline. V was cut by 1 base and J by 0 bases, with 10 bases left in between. This CDR3 spans 16 amino acids. The CDR3 region has the DNA TGTGCCAGCAGCGTAAGCTGGACTTCGAACACCGGGGAGCTGTTTTTT. Its protein is CASSVSWTSNTGELFF.

In this sample, this clone turned up once. The rearrangement uses TRBV2 and TRBJ2-6; tentative D call: TRBD1 (5 bases). Looked up from germline, CDR1 is SNHLY and CDR2 is FYNNEI. V gave up 5 bases and J gave up 2 bases, with 10 bases separating them. This CDR3 has 15 residues. Here the CDR3 reads CASSLMGPGANVLTF. CDR3 nucleotide sequence: TGTGCCAGCAGTCTAATGGGGCCTGGGGCCAACGTCCTGACTTTC.

This chain uses TRBV5-6 with TRBJ2-7, with 15 bases that match TRBD2. The V gene end was trimmed by 4 bases and the J gene end by 1 base; junction bases not matched to a gene: 6. The CDR3 totals 17 residues. Germline CDR1 SGHDT, CDR2 YYEEEE. The CDR3 DNA sequence: TGTGCCAGCAGCCCCGGGGGACTAGCGGGAGGTTCCTACGAGCAGTACTTC. This gives the protein CASSPGGLAGGSYEQYF.

This clone was observed a single time. J is TRBJ1-2 and V is TRBV4-1; D is unresolved. Germline CDR1 and CDR2: MGHRA and YSYEKL. The CDR3 spans 13 residues. The germline V and J ends were trimmed by 1 base and 7 bases, with 10 bases remaining between them. CDR3 bases: TGCGCCAGCAGCCAAGTGACCAGAGGTGGCTACACCTTC. Encoded protein: CASSQVTRGGYTF.

Comments on this clone: The sample contains more than one DNA sequence encoding this CDR3. The chain joins TRBV25-1 to TRBJ1-2; possible D gene TRBD1, 5 bases. The CDR3 runs 13 residues. Per germline, CDR1 MGHDK and CDR2 SYGVNS. Trimming removed 5 bases at V and 8 bases at J, with 15 bases between. The CDR3 protein is CASSTGGGKGYTF. For the CDR3, the DNA is TGTGCCAGCAGTACCGGGGGGGGAAAAGGCTACACCTTC.

The sample holds one count of this clone. This chain connects TRBV11-2 to TRBJ2-7, with 9 bases matching TRBD2. Germline V gene data show CDR1 as SGHAT and CDR2 as FQNNGV. CDR3 length equals 15 residues. Losses at the gene ends were 5 bases for V and 3 bases for J; bases not matched to a gene: 8. The CDR3 region is CASSIPTSGIYEQYF. The CDR3 DNA reads as TGTGCCAGCAGCATTCCGACTAGCGGAATCTACGAGCAGTACTTC.